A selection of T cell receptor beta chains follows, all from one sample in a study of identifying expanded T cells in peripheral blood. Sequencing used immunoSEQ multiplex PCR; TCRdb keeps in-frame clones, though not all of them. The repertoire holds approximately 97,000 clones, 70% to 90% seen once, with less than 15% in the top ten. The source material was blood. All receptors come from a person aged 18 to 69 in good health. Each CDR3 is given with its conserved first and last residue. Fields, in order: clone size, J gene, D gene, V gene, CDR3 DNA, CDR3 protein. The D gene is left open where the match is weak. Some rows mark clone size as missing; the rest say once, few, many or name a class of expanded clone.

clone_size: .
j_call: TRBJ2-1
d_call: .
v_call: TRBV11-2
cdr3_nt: TGTGCCAGCAGCTTACTTAGTCCACTGGATGAGCAGTTCTTC
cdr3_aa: CASSLLSPLDEQFF

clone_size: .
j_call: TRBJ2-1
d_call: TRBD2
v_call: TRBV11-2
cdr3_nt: TGTGCCAGCAGCTTACGGGACTACGGCTACAATGAGCAGTTCTTC
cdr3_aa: CASSLRDYGYNEQFF

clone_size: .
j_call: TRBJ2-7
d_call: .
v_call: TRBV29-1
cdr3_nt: TGCAGCGTGCCTGACGGGTACGAGCAGTACTTC
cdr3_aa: CSVPDGYEQYF

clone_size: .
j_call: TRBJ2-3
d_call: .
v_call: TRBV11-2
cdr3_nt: TGTGCCAGCAGCCCGCAATACATAGATACGCAGTATTTT
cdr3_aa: CASSPQYIDTQYF

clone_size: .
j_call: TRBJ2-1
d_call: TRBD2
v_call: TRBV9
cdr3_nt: TGTGCCAGCAGCCCGAGGACTAGCGGTAGACACTCCTACAATGAGCAGTTCTTC
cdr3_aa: CASSPRTSGRHSYNEQFF

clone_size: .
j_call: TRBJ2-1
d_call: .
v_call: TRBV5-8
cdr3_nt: TGTGCCAGCAGCTTGGAGGGGAGATCCTACAATGAGCAGTTCTTC
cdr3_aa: CASSLEGRSYNEQFF

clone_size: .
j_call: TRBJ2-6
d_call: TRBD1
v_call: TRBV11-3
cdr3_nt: TGTGCCAGCAGCTTCCAGGGGGCGGGGGCCAACGTCCTGACTTTC
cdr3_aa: CASSFQGAGANVLTF

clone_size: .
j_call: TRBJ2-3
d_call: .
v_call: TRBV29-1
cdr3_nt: TGCAGCGTTGAAGTTCCCGGAGATACGCAGTATTTT
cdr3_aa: CSVEVPGDTQYF

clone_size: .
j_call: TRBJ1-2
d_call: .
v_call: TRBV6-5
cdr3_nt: TGTGCCAGCAGAGAAGGGAACTATGGCTACACCTTC
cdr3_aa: CASREGNYGYTF

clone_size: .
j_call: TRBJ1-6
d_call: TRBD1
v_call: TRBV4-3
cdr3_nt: TGCGCCAGCAGCCCGACAGGGCTGGACTCACCCCTCCACTTT
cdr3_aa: CASSPTGLDSPLHF

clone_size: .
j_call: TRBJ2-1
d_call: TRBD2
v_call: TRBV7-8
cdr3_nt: TGTGCCAGCAGCCCAAGCGGGAGATCCTACAATGAGCAGTTCTTC
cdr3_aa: CASSPSGRSYNEQFF

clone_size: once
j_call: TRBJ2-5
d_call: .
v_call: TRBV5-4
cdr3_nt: TGTGCCAGCAGCTTGCGGGGGCTCAGGGAGACCCAGTACTTC
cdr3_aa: CASSLRGLRETQYF

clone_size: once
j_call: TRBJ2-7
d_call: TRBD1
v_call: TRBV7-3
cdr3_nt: TGTGCCAGCAGCTTAAGCCCCGGGACAGGGATCTACGAGCAGTACTTC
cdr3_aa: CASSLSPGTGIYEQYF